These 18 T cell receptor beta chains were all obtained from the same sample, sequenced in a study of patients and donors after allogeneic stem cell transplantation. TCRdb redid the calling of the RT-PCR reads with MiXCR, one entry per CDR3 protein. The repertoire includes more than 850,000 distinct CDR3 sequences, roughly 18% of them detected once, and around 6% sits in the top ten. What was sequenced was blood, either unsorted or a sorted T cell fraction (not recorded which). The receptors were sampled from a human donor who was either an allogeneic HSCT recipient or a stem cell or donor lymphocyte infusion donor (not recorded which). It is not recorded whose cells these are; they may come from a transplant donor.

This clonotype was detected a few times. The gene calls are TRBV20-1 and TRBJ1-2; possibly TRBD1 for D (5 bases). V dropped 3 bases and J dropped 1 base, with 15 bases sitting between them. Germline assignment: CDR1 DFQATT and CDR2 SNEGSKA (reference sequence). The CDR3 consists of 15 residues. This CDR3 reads CSAREHGGVNYGYTF. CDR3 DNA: TGCAGTGCTAGGGAACACGGAGGGGTTAACTATGGCTACACCTTC.

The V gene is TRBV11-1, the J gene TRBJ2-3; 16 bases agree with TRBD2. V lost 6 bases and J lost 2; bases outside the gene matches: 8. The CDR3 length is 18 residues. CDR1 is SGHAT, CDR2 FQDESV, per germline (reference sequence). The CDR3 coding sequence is TGTGCCAGCAGTCACGCGGGACTAGCGGGGGGGAACACAGATACGCAGTATTTT. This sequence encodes CASSHAGLAGGNTDTQYF.

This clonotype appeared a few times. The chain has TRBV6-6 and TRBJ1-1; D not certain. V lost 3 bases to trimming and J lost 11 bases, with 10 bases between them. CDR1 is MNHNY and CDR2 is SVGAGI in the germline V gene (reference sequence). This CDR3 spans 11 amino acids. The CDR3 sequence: CASSYERHAFF. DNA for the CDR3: TGTGCCAGCAGTTATGAAAGGCACGCTTTCTTT.

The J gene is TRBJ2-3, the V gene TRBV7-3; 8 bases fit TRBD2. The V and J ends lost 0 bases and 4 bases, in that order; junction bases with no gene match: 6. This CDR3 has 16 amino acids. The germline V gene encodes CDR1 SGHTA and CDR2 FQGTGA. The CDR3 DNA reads TGTGCCAGCAGCTTAACCGGCGGGGGGACGGCAGATACGCAGTATTTT. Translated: CASSLTGGGTADTQYF.

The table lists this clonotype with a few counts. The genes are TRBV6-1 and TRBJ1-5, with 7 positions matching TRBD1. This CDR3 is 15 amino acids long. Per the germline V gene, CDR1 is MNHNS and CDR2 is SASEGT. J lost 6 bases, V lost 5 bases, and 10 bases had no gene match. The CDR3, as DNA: TGTGCCAGCAGTAAAGTCCAGGGGGTGAGTCAGCCCCAGCATTTT. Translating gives CASSKVQGVSQPQHF.

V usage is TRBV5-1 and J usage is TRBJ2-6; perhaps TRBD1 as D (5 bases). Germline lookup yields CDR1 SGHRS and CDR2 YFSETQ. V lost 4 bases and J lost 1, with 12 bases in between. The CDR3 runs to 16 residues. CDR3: CASSPAPGSGANVLTF. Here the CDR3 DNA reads TGCGCCAGCAGCCCAGCCCCAGGGTCTGGGGCCAACGTCCTGACTTTC.

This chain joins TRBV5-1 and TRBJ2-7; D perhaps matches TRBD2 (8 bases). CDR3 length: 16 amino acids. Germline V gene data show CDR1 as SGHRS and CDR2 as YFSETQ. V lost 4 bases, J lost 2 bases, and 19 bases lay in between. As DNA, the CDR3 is TGCGCCAGCAGCCCGGGGGGGCGGGACAGAACCTACGAGCAGTACTTC. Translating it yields CASSPGGRDRTYEQYF.

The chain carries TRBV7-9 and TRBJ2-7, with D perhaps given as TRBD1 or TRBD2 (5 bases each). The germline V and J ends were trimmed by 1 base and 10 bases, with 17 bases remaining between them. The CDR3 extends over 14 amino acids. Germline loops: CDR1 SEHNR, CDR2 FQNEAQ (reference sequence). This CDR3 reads CASSLVKGQGPQYF. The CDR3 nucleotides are TGTGCCAGCAGCTTAGTAAAGGGGCAGGGACCACAGTACTTC.

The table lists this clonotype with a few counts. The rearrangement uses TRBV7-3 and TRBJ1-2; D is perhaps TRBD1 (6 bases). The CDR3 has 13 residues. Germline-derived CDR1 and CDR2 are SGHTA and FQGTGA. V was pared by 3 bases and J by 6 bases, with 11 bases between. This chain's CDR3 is CASSFMGGHGYTF. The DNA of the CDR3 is TGTGCCAGCAGCTTCATGGGGGGCCATGGCTACACCTTC.

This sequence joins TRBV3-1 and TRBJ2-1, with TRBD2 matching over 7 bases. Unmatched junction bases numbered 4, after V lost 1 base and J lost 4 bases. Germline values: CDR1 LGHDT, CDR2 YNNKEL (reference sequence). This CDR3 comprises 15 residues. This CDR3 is CASSQGEGLYNEQFF. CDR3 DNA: TGTGCCAGCAGCCAAGGGGAGGGACTATACAATGAGCAGTTCTTC.

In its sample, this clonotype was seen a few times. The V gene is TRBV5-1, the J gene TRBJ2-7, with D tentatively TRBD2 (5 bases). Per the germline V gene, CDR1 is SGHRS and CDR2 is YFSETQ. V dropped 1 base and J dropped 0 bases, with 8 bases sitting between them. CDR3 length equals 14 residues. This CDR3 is CASSLPTTSYEQYF. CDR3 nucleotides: TGCGCCAGCAGCTTGCCGACTACCTCCTACGAGCAGTACTTC.

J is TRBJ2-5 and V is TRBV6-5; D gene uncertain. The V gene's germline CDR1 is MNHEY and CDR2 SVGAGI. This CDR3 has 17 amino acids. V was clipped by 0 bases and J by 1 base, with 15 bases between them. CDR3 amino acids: CASSYSGRAHFQETQYF. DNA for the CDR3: TGTGCCAGCAGTTACTCGGGCCGTGCCCATTTCCAAGAGACCCAGTACTTC.

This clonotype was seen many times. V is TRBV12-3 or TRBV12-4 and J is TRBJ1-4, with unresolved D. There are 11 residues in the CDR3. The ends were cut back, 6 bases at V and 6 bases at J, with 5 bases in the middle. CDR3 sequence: CASRLDEKLFF. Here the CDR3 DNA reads TGTGCCAGCAGGCTAGATGAAAAACTGTTTTTT.

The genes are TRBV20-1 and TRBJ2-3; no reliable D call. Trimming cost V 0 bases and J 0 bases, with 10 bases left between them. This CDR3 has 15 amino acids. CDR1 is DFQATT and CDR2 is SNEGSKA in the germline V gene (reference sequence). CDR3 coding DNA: TGCAGTGCTAGAGATCTAAGAGAAAGCACAGATACGCAGTATTTT. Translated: CSARDLRESTDTQYF.

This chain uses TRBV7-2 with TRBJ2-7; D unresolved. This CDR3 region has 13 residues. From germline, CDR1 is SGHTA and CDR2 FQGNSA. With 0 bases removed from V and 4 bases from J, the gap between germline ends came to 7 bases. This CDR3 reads CASSLARQYEQYF. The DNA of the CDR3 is TGTGCCAGCAGCTTAGCTCGGCAGTACGAGCAGTACTTC.

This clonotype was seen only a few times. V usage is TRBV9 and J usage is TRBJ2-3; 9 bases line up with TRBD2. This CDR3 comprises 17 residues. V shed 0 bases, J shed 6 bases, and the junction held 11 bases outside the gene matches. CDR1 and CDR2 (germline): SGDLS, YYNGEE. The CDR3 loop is CASSVDGGGGIMDTQYF. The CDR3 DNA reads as TGTGCCAGCAGCGTAGATGGCGGGGGGGGCATCATGGATACGCAGTATTTT.

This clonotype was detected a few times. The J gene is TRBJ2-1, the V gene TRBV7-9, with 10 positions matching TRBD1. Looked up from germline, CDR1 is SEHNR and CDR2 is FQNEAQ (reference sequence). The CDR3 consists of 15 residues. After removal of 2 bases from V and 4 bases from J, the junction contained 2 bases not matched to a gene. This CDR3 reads CASSLRGQGYNEQFF. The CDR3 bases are TGTGCCAGCAGCTTAAGGGGACAGGGGTACAATGAGCAGTTCTTC.

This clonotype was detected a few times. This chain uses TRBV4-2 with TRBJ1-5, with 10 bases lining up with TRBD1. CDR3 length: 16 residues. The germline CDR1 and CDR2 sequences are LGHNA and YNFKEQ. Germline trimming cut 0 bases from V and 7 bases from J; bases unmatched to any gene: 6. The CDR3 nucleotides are TGTGCCAGCAGCCAAGATCCACGGGACAGGGGCCAGCCCCAGCATTTT. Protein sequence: CASSQDPRDRGQPQHF.